These 7 T cell receptor beta chains originate from one sample sequenced in a study of cytomegalovirus exposure and HLA in healthy donors. The primer mix had 60 Vbeta and 13 Jbeta primers. Repertoires were generated with immunoSEQ multiplex PCR, while TCRdb's copy carries only in-frame clones and drops some. The sample includes about 170,000 clones, over 65% of them seen just once. What was sequenced was PBMCs. The receptors were gathered from a man aged 40-50 years in good health and CMV-seropositive.

The chain employs TRBV6-1 and TRBJ1-3; D possibly corresponds to TRBD1 (6 bases). This CDR3 has 15 residues. The V and J ends lost 3 bases and 2 bases respectively, with 11 bases between them. The germline V gene encodes CDR1 MNHNS and CDR2 SASEGT. As DNA, the CDR3 is TGTGCCAGCAGTGAGCTTACAGGGACTGGAAACACCATATATTTT. It yields the protein CASSELTGTGNTIYF.

This chain connects TRBV10-2 to TRBJ1-1; 11 positions agree with TRBD1. J lost 5 bases, V lost 8 bases, and 13 bases had no gene match. Germline CDR1 reads WSHSY; CDR2 reads SAAADI. This CDR3 is 16 amino acids long. CDR3 DNA: TGCGCCAGCCAGCTAAGCCCCGGGACAGGGGGGACTGAAGCTTTCTTT. This codes for CASQLSPGTGGTEAFF.

Concerning this clone: Other DNA sequences in this specimen translate into the identical CDR3. The chain recombines TRBV14 with TRBJ2-5, with TRBD2 identical over 11 bases. The V gene's germline CDR1 is SGHDN and CDR2 FVKESK. The CDR3 covers 14 residues. The V and J ends lost 4 bases and 4 bases, in that order; junction bases with no gene match: 2. Here the CDR3 reads CASSPLAGGETQYF. CDR3 nucleotide sequence: TGTGCCAGCAGCCCCCTAGCGGGGGGAGAGACCCAGTACTTC. The full variable domain, rest sourced from reference TRBV14 and TRBJ2-5, is EAGVTQFPSHSVIEKGQTVTLRCDPISGHDNLYWYRRVMGKEIKFLLHFVKESKQDESGMPNNRFLAERTGGTYSTLKVQPAELEDSGVYFCASSPLAGGETQYFGPGTRLLVL.

The V gene is TRBV4-3, the J gene TRBJ2-1; a weak D match, TRBD1 (5 bases). The CDR3 has 13 amino acids. Germline V lookup: CDR1 LGHNA, CDR2 YSLEER. Trimming took off 0 bases at V and 8 bases at J, with 8 bases between the two ends. The CDR3 DNA reads TGCGCCAGCAGCCAAGAGACAGTCGATGAGCAGTTCTTC. Residues: CASSQETVDEQFF.

This clone has more than one count but fewer than ten. The V gene is TRBV4-3, the J gene TRBJ2-5; 11 positions match TRBD2. CDR1 and CDR2 from the germline V gene are LGHNA and YSLEER. This CDR3 region has 17 residues. V was clipped by 4 bases and J by 3 bases; unmatched bases: 10. The CDR3 region has the DNA TGCGCCAGCAGCCGTGCCCTTTCTAGCGGGGGGAAAGAGACCCAGTACTTC. As protein: CASSRALSSGGKETQYF.

CDR3 sequence: CSVQTPQGVPEAFF. The DNA of the CDR3 is TGCAGCGTTCAGACCCCCCAGGGGGTACCTGAAGCTTTCTTT. J is TRBJ1-1 and V is TRBV29-1, with 7 positions matching TRBD1. Germline V gene sequence: CDR1 SQVTM, CDR2 ANQGSEA. This CDR3 is 14 amino acids long. Trimming took 5 bases from V and 6 from J; bases not matched to a gene: 12.

V is TRBV4-2 and J is TRBJ1-1; no clear D gene. Trimming pared 0 bases from V and 6 bases from J, leaving 5 bases between. Germline lookup yields CDR1 LGHNA and CDR2 YNFKEQ. The CDR3 totals 12 residues. CDR3 in DNA: TGTGCCAGCAGCCAAGAGCGATCTGAAGCTTTCTTT. It translates to CASSQERSEAFF.